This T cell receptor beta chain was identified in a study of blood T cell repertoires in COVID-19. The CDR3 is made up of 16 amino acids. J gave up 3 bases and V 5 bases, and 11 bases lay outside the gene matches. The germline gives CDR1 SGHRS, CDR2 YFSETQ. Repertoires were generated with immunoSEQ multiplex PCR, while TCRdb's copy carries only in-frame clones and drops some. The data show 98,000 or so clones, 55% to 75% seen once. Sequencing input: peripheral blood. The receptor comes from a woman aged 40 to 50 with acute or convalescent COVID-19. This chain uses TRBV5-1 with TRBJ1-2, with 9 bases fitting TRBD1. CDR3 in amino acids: CASRPTGGAADYGYTF. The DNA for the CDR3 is TGCGCCAGCAGACCTACAGGGGGCGCGGCGGACTATGGCTACACCTTC.